This T cell receptor (beta chain) was retrieved from a study of beta chain features in type 1 diabetes. Study-wide findings and caveats: Sequencing from cDNA could over-represent high-TCR-expressing cells. Whether TCRB rearrangement is influenced by HLA type was left unresolved in this analysis.

As every portion of the isolated RNA was reverse transcribed, the sequencing read expressed TCRB transcripts. Naive, central memory and regulatory T cell samples produced a mean of about 3.5 million reads. Clones were sequenced by immunoSEQ multiplex PCR, and TCRdb holds only the in-frame ones, with some missing. The sample records hundreds of thousands of clones, around 15% being singletons. The CDR3 has 16 residues. Germline lookup yields CDR1 SEHNR and CDR2 FQNEAQ (reference sequence). V dropped 1 base and J dropped 0 bases, with 9 bases sitting between them. This clone was counted only a few times. The target antigen is unknown. Averaging approximately 0.11 L, one heparinised blood draw was given by each donor.

The J gene is TRBJ2-2, the V gene TRBV7-9, with D hard to call. Sample: naive CD4+ T cells from blood. This receptor was identified in a man aged 18 to 30 in good health. As DNA, the CDR3 is TGTGCCAGCAGCTTAGTCCCCAGCTCGAACACCGGGGAGCTGTTTTTT. Protein product: CASSLVPSSNTGELFF.